Shown below are 22 T cell receptor beta chains from a single sample sequenced in a study of OX40 agonist ivuxolimab in advanced cancers. Method: immunoSEQ multiplex PCR; TCRdb's copy keeps in-frame clones and lacks some. Of about 25,000 clones listed, just over 85% were seen once; the top ten hold about two fifths. This sample comprised CD4+ or CD8+ T cells sorted from blood, obtained in a trial of the OX40 agonist ivuxolimab. The source is an adult with an advanced solid tumor such as melanoma, head and neck, liver or kidney cancer.

Only a few counts were recorded for this clone. The chain employs TRBV11-2 and TRBJ1-2, with D unresolved. This CDR3 is built from 12 residues. V lost 5 bases and J lost 4, with 8 bases in between. Looked up from germline, CDR1 is SGHAT and CDR2 is FQNNGV. The CDR3 sequence: CASSTVAYGYTF. The CDR3 DNA reads as TGTGCCAGCAGCACGGTAGCCTATGGCTACACCTTC.

Turning to this clone: Other DNA sequences in this specimen translate into the identical CDR3. The V gene is TRBV27, the J gene TRBJ1-5, with a possible D match to TRBD1 (5 bases). Trimming removed 3 bases at V and 4 bases at J, with 7 bases between. Germline V gives CDR1 MNHEY, CDR2 SMNVEV (reference sequence). The CDR3 runs 13 residues. CDR3 bases: TGTGCCAGCAGTTTTCAGGGAAATCAGCCCCAGCATTTT. Encoded protein: CASSFQGNQPQHF.

This clone appeared a few times. The chain is built from TRBV27 and TRBJ2-7, with D unclear. CDR1 and CDR2 from the germline V gene are MNHEY and SMNVEV (reference sequence). Trimming left V 4 bases short and J 3 bases short, with 13 bases between. The CDR3 covers 14 residues. The CDR3 reads CASSSLDNYYEQYF. The CDR3 DNA sequence: TGTGCCAGCAGTTCCCTAGATAACTACTACGAGCAGTACTTC.

The chain combines TRBV27 with TRBJ2-7, with no clear D. CDR1 and CDR2 from the germline V gene are MNHEY and SMNVEV (reference sequence). CDR3 size: 14 residues. Between the trimmed V and J ends, which lost 2 bases and 1 base, there was a span of 9 bases. CDR3 in DNA: TGTGCCAGCAGTTTAAGCATCGGATCCTACGAGCAGTACTTC. Translated: CASSLSIGSYEQYF.

The chain couples TRBV6-1 to TRBJ1-2, with 12 bases aligning to TRBD1. The CDR3 consists of 15 residues. Germline V gene data show CDR1 as MNHNS and CDR2 as SASEGT. Unmatched junction bases numbered 11, after V lost 8 bases and J lost 7 bases. The DNA for the CDR3 is TGTGCCAGCTTGAACCGGGACAGGGGGCCTGGTGGCTACACCTTC. Encoded protein: CASLNRDRGPGGYTF.

Of note for this clone: Different DNA sequences within this sample yield the same CDR3. The chain has TRBV2 and TRBJ1-6; D is possibly TRBD1 (6 bases). The CDR3 totals 14 residues. Trimming took off 10 bases at V and 10 bases at J, with 20 bases between the two ends. The germline V gene encodes CDR1 SNHLY and CDR2 FYNNEI. The CDR3 DNA sequence: TGTGCCACCCGGCCCGGCGGGGGCCAATCACCCCTCCACTTT. It codes for CATRPGGGQSPLHF. Complete variable domain (other parts from reference TRBV2 and TRBJ1-6): EPEVTQTPSHQVTQMGQEVILRCVPISNHLYFYWYRQILGQKVEFLVSFYNNEISEKSEIFDDQFSVERPDGSNFTLKIRSTKLEDSAMYFCATRPGGGQSPLHFGNGTRLTVT.

The chain couples TRBV28 to TRBJ2-1, with D tentatively TRBD2 (5 bases). This CDR3 is built from 14 residues. V was pared by 3 bases and J by 1 base, with 7 bases between. Germline V lookup: CDR1 MDHEN, CDR2 SYDVKM. The CDR3 region has the DNA TGTGCCAGCAGTTTCCCGGGATCCTACAATGAGCAGTTCTTC. Encoded protein: CASSFPGSYNEQFF.

The genes are TRBV15 and TRBJ2-3, with a tentative D call TRBD1 (6 bases). From germline, CDR1 is LNHNV and CDR2 YYDKDF (reference sequence). V was pared by 3 bases and J by 0 bases, with 10 bases between. The length of the CDR3 is 15 residues. CDR3 residues: CATSSSRGSTDTQYF. In DNA form, the CDR3 reads TGTGCCACCAGCAGCTCCAGGGGAAGCACAGATACGCAGTATTTT.

The chain couples TRBV7-6 to TRBJ2-7, with a possible D match to TRBD1 (7 bases). Germline V lookup: CDR1 SGHVS, CDR2 FNYEAQ. Trimming stripped 4 bases from V and 0 bases from J, with 13 bases between. The CDR3 has 15 residues. CDR3 bases: TGTGCCAGCAGCTCCAGGGGGGCAGACTCCTACGAGCAGTACTTC. It translates to CASSSRGADSYEQYF.

The chain links TRBV27 to TRBJ2-2; D not certain. Germline V gene lookup returns CDR1 MNHEY and CDR2 SMNVEV (reference sequence). V was trimmed by 3 bases and J by 1 base, leaving 3 bases between them. The CDR3 sequence is 13 residues long. The CDR3 bases are TGTGCCAGCAGTTTTGGGAACACCGGGGAGCTGTTTTTT. Encoded protein: CASSFGNTGELFF.

This sequence joins TRBV6-1 and TRBJ2-7; the D is unclear. CDR3 length: 14 residues. Trimming cost V 0 bases and J 5 bases, with 11 bases left between them. Germline loops: CDR1 MNHNS, CDR2 SASEGT. In nucleotides, the CDR3 is TGTGCCAGCAGTGAAGCTTACGGAACAGACGAGCAGTACTTC. It encodes CASSEAYGTDEQYF.

This clone came up once. The V call is TRBV29-1, the J call TRBJ1-4, with 7 bases that match TRBD1. Germline trimming cut 2 bases from V and 4 bases from J; bases unmatched to any gene: 1. The CDR3 is 13 residues long. Germline CDR1 is SQVTM and CDR2 is ANQGSEA. For the CDR3, the DNA is TGCAGCGTTGAATGGGACAGTAATGAAAAACTGTTTTTT. Residues: CSVEWDSNEKLFF.

CDR3 amino acids: CAISDSLRTDTQYF. Here the CDR3 DNA reads TGTGCCATCAGTGATAGCCTACGCACAGATACGCAGTATTTT. This chain uses TRBV10-3 with TRBJ2-3; D gene unclear. V was shortened by 3 bases and J by 1 base, with 8 bases between the two germline ends. The CDR3 sequence is 14 residues long. Germline CDR1 is ENHRY and CDR2 is SYGVKD.

This clone was found once. The rearrangement joins TRBV25-1 to TRBJ1-5, with a weak D call TRBD1 (5 bases). Trimming took off 3 bases at V and 1 base at J, with 7 bases between the two ends. The CDR3 totals 14 residues. Per germline, CDR1 MGHDK and CDR2 SYGVNS. CDR3 nucleotides: TGTGCCAGCAGTGACTGGGGGAGCAATCAGCCCCAGCATTTT. Its translation is CASSDWGSNQPQHF. Drawing the rest from reference TRBV25-1 and TRBJ1-5, the complete variable domain is EADIYQTPRYLVIGTGKKITLECSQTMGHDKMYWYQQDPGMELHLIHYSYGVNSTEKGDLSSESTVSRIRTEHFPLTLESARPSHTSQYLCASSDWGSNQPQHFGDGTRLSIL.

The rearrangement links TRBV11-2 to TRBJ1-2; the match to TRBD1 covers 7 bases. The CDR3 sequence is 13 residues long. Trimming at V came to 4 bases and at J to 3 bases, leaving 2 bases not matched to a gene. Germline V gene lookup returns CDR1 SGHAT and CDR2 FQNNGV. Written as DNA, the CDR3 is TGTGCCAGCAGCTATACAGGGGACTATGGCTACACCTTC. The encoded protein is CASSYTGDYGYTF.

CDR3 residues: CASSRGLDRQETQYF. In nucleotides, the CDR3 is TGTGCCAGCAGCCGAGGCCTGGACAGACAAGAGACCCAGTACTTC. This chain joins TRBV7-3 and TRBJ2-5; perhaps TRBD1 as D (6 bases). The CDR3 runs 15 residues. V was pared by 5 bases and J by 2 bases, with 15 bases between. Germline-derived CDR1 and CDR2 are SGHTA and FQGTGA. The whole variable domain, filled in from reference TRBV7-3 and TRBJ2-5, reads GAGVSQTPSNKVTEKGKYVELRCDPISGHTALYWYRQSLGQGPEFLIYFQGTGAADDSGLPNDRFFAVRPEGSVSTLKIQRTERGDSAVYLCASSRGLDRQETQYFGPGTRLLVL.

In this sample, this clone turned up a few times. The chain combines TRBV7-9 with TRBJ2-7, with 9 bases that match TRBD2. Germline V gene sequence: CDR1 SEHNR, CDR2 FQNEAQ (reference sequence). Trimming removed 4 bases from V and 4 bases from J; junction bases left unmatched: 2. CDR3 length: 13 residues. Written as DNA, the CDR3 is TGTGCCAGCAGCTCGAGCGGGAGGTACGAGCAGTACTTC. Its protein is CASSSSGRYEQYF. The full variable domain, with the rest looked up from reference TRBV7-9 and TRBJ2-7, is DTGVSQNPRHKITKRGQNVTFRCDPISEHNRLYWYRQTLGQGPEFLTYFQNEAQLEKSRLLSDRFSAERPKGSFSTLEIQRTEQGDSAMYLCASSSSGRYEQYFGPGTRLTVT.

This clone ranks as medium-sized. The chain combines TRBV6-1 with TRBJ1-2, with D hard to call. V lost 4 bases and J lost 7, with 16 bases in between. This CDR3 spans 14 amino acids. From germline, CDR1 is MNHNS and CDR2 SASEGT. CDR3 sequence: CASSGNGEFGGYTF. CDR3 DNA: TGTGCCAGCAGTGGCAACGGGGAGTTCGGTGGCTACACCTTC.

This rearrangement joins TRBV2 to TRBJ1-1, with D tentatively TRBD1 (5 bases). Trimming stripped 6 bases from V and 13 bases from J, with 15 bases between. CDR3 length equals 11 residues. Germline CDR1 and CDR2: SNHLY and FYNNEI. The CDR3 protein is CASSSGSVGFF. In DNA, the CDR3 is TGTGCCAGCAGCTCAGGGAGTGTTGGTTTCTTT.

The genes are TRBV9 and TRBJ2-7; D perhaps matches TRBD1 (5 bases). Trimming took off 3 bases at V and 4 bases at J, with 11 bases between the two ends. The CDR3 is made up of 13 amino acids. Germline V gives CDR1 SGDLS, CDR2 YYNGEE. CDR3 sequence (DNA): TGTGCCAGCAGCGCGGAAGGGGCGTACGAGCAGTACTTC. Residues: CASSAEGAYEQYF.

Only a few counts were recorded for this clone. This chain uses TRBV6-1 with TRBJ1-5; D might be TRBD1 (6 bases). Germline values: CDR1 MNHNS, CDR2 SASEGT. This CDR3 has 12 residues. V lost 9 bases to trimming and J lost 4 bases, with 10 bases between them. The CDR3 region has the DNA TGTGCCAGTTTAGGACAGAATCAGCCCCAGCATTTT. This encodes CASLGQNQPQHF.

The rearrangement links TRBV7-8 to TRBJ2-1; D is unresolved. CDR3 length: 15 amino acids. Germline V gene lookup returns CDR1 SGHVS and CDR2 FQNEAQ. Trimming cost V 4 bases and J 10 bases, with 20 bases left between them. CDR3 DNA sequence: TGTGCCAGCAGCTCCACGGACGAGGTGAGACACGAGCAGTTCTTC. Residues: CASSSTDEVRHEQFF.